The rows below give T cell receptor beta chains drawn from one sample of a study of CD8 T cells in ankylosing spondylitis. TCRdb recomputed calls from the 5' RACE reads with MiXCR, one row per CDR3 protein. The sample includes 200,000 to 300,000 distinct CDR3 sequences, roughly 8.2% of them seen just once. What was sequenced was blood, either unsorted or a sorted T cell fraction (not recorded which). These receptors all come from a female donor with ankylosing spondylitis or in good health (not recorded which). The CDR3 runs from the conserved cysteine through the conserved F or W. The order of the fields is J gene, D gene, clone size, V gene, CDR3 protein, CDR3 DNA. A D gene is named only where the DNA matches it firmly. Clone sizes are given selectively: once, few, many, or a class where the clone is expanded.

TRBJ1-3	NA	many	TRBV7-7	CASSPDSSGNTIYF	TGTGCCAGCAGCCCGGACAGCTCTGGAAACACCATATATTTT
TRBJ2-1	NA	many	TRBV4-3	CASSQEGGMANEQFF	TGCGCCAGCAGCCAAGAGGGCGGGATGGCCAATGAGCAGTTCTTC
TRBJ2-1	TRBD2	many	TRBV20-1	CSARRPSGPYNEQFF	TGCAGTGCTAGGAGGCCTAGCGGCCCATACAATGAGCAGTTCTTC
TRBJ2-3	TRBD2	many	TRBV5-1	CASSGGVTDTQYF	TGCGCCAGTTCGGGAGGGGTCACAGATACGCAGTATTTT
TRBJ2-1	NA	many	TRBV20-1	CSGTGTPAYNEQFF	TGCAGTGGAACCGGGACTCCCGCCTACAATGAGCAGTTCTTC
TRBJ2-3	TRBD2	many	TRBV20-1	CSAPPSGSSYTQYF	TGCAGTGCTCCCCCTAGCGGGAGCTCGTATACGCAGTATTTT
TRBJ2-7	TRBD2	many	TRBV20-1	CSASSGTREHEQYF	TGCAGTGCTAGTTCAGGGACTAGGGAACACGAGCAGTACTTC
TRBJ2-1	NA	many	TRBV6-2/TRBV6-3	CASSYLRAEQFF	TGTGCCAGCAGTTACCTGCGGGCCGAGCAGTTCTTC
TRBJ2-1	TRBD2	many	TRBV12-3/TRBV12-4	CASSFFPTSGRGNEQFF	TGTGCCAGCAGTTTCTTCCCGACTAGCGGGAGGGGTAATGAGCAGTTCTTC
TRBJ2-1	TRBD2	many	TRBV2	CASSAIAGPSYNEQFF	TGTGCCAGCAGTGCTATAGCGGGACCCAGTTACAATGAGCAGTTCTTC
TRBJ2-1	NA	many	TRBV2	CASYDRLGNEQFF	TGTGCCAGCTACGACAGGCTTGGCAATGAGCAGTTCTTC
TRBJ1-6	TRBD1	many	TRBV6-2/TRBV6-3	CASSLQFRDRDSPLHF	TGTGCCAGCAGTTTACAATTCCGGGACAGGGACTCACCCCTCCACTTT
TRBJ2-5	NA	many	TRBV4-3	CASSQDIARGQETQYF	TGCGCCAGCAGCCAAGATATAGCCAGGGGACAAGAGACCCAGTACTTC
TRBJ2-3	NA	many	TRBV7-9	CASSTGADTQYF	TGTGCCAGCTCCACCGGCGCTGATACGCAGTATTTT
TRBJ1-6	TRBD1	many	TRBV20-1	CSAAGQAVSSYNSPLHF	TGCAGTGCTGCTGGACAGGCGGTTAGCTCCTATAATTCACCCCTCCACTTT
TRBJ2-3	NA	many	TRBV23-1	CARLGNTQYF	TGCGCCAGGCTGGGCAATACGCAGTATTTT
TRBJ1-2	NA	many	TRBV5-1	CASSLDQGRYTF	TGCGCCAGCAGCTTGGACCAAGGGCGCTACACCTTC
TRBJ1-3	TRBD1	many	TRBV30	CAWSRQGASGNTIYF	TGTGCCTGGAGCCGACAGGGGGCTTCTGGAAACACCATATATTTT
TRBJ2-3	TRBD2	many	TRBV6-1	CASRLAGLSTDTQYF	TGTGCCAGCAGACTAGCGGGGCTGAGCACAGATACGCAGTATTTT
TRBJ1-1	NA	many	TRBV7-2	CASSLIVRAAFF	TGTGCCAGCAGCTTGATAGTGAGGGCGGCTTTCTTT
TRBJ2-1	TRBD1	many	TRBV6-2/TRBV6-3	CASRETGGPYNEQFF	TGTGCCAGCAGGGAGACAGGGGGCCCTTACAATGAGCAGTTCTTC
TRBJ2-7	NA	many	TRBV29-1	CSVGDADYEQYF	TGCAGCGTTGGGGACGCCGACTACGAGCAGTACTTC
TRBJ2-5	NA	many	TRBV20-1	CSARRDPWETQYF	TGCAGTGCTAGACGGGATCCCTGGGAGACCCAGTACTTC
TRBJ2-1	NA	many	TRBV27	CASSVRDEQFF	TGTGCCAGCAGTGTACGCGACGAGCAGTTCTTC
TRBJ1-6	NA	many	TRBV20-1	CSARVGPYNSPLHF	TGCAGTGCTAGAGTGGGGCCCTATAATTCACCCCTCCACTTT
TRBJ2-7	TRBD1	NA	TRBV6-5	CASSFRDRVYEQYF	TGTGCCAGCAGTTTCCGGGACAGGGTATACGAGCAGTACTTC
TRBJ2-1	NA	many	TRBV27	CASSSVSGPSPYNEQFF	TGTGCCAGCAGTTCCGTGTCCGGGCCCAGCCCCTACAATGAGCAGTTCTTC
TRBJ2-2	NA	many	TRBV19	CASSSPMGTGELFF	TGTGCCAGTAGTTCCCCCATGGGCACCGGGGAGCTGTTTTTT
TRBJ2-3	TRBD2	many	TRBV12-3/TRBV12-4	CASRWEREGTDTQYF	TGTGCCAGTCGATGGGAGCGGGAGGGTACAGATACGCAGTATTTT
TRBJ2-7	NA	many	TRBV12-3/TRBV12-4	CASSSGTSTYEQYF	TGTGCCAGCAGTTCCGGGACATCCACCTACGAGCAGTACTTC
TRBJ2-6	NA	NA	TRBV7-9	CASSFPGAGANVLTF	TGTGCCAGCAGCTTCCCGGGGGCTGGGGCCAACGTCCTGACTTTC
TRBJ2-7	TRBD1	many	TRBV28	CASKTGGSSYEQYF	TGTGCCAGCAAGACAGGGGGTAGCTCCTACGAGCAGTACTTC
TRBJ1-4	NA	many	TRBV20-1	CSARDSIWATNEKLFF	TGCAGTGCTAGAGATAGTATTTGGGCCACTAATGAAAAACTGTTTTTT
TRBJ2-7	NA	NA	TRBV7-2	CASSLGSPSGEQYF	TGTGCCAGCAGCTTAGGCAGCCCTTCGGGGGAGCAGTACTTC
TRBJ2-5	TRBD1	few	TRBV5-4	CASSLVGQQETQYF	TGTGCCAGCAGCTTGGTGGGACAGCAAGAGACCCAGTACTTC
TRBJ1-2	NA	NA	TRBV7-1	CASSSGLHGYTF	TGTGCCAGCAGCTCAGGGCTCCATGGCTACACCTTC
TRBJ1-5	NA	NA	TRBV28	CATLLMGNSVQPQHF	TGTGCCACCCTTCTCATGGGTAATTCGGTTCAGCCCCAGCATTTT